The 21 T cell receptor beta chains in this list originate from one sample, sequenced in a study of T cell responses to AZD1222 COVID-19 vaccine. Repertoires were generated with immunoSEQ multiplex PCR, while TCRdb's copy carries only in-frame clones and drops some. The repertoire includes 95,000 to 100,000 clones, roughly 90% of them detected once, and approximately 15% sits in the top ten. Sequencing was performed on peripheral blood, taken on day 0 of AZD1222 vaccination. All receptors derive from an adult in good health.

The CDR3 spells CASSPQGAAGGLRAQYF. In DNA form, the CDR3 reads TGTGCCAGCAGCCCACAAGGGGCAGCGGGAGGCCTTAGGGCCCAGTACTTC. The chain joins TRBV3-1 (or the pseudogene TRBV3-2) to TRBJ2-5, with 9 bases identical to TRBD2. Germline CDR1 and CDR2: LGHDT and YNNKEL (reference sequence). CDR3 length: 17 residues. Losses at the gene ends were 4 bases for V and 9 bases for J; bases not matched to a gene: 18.

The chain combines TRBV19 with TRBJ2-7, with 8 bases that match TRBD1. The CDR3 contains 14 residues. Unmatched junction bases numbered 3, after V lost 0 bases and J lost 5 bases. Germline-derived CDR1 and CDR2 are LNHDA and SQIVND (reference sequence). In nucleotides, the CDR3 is TGTGCCAGTAGTATAGAGACAGGGGTCCACGAGCAGTACTTC. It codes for CASSIETGVHEQYF. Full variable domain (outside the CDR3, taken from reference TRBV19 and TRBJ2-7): DGGITQSPKYLFRKEGQNVTLSCEQNLNHDAMYWYRQDPGQGLRLIYYSQIVNDFQKGDIAEGYSVSREKKESFPLTVTSAQKNPTAFYLCASSIETGVHEQYFGPGTRLTVT.

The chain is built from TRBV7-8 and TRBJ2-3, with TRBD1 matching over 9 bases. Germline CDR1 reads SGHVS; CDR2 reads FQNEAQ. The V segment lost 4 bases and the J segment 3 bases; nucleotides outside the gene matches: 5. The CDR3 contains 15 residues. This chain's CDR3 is CASSSRDRETDTQYF. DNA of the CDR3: TGTGCCAGCAGCTCCCGGGACAGGGAAACAGATACGCAGTATTTT.

The CDR3 sequence: CASTGENQPQHF. CDR3 DNA: TGTGCCAGCACCGGCGAGAATCAGCCCCAGCATTTT. V is TRBV12-3 or TRBV12-4 and J is TRBJ1-5; D gene unclear. Trimming cost V 7 bases and J 4 bases, with 8 bases left between them. The CDR3 has 12 residues.

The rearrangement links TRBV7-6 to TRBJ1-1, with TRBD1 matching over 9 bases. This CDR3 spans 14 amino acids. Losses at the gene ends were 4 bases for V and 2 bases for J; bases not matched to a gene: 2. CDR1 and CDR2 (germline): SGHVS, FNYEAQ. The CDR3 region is CASSSGQGNTEAFF. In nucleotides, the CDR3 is TGTGCCAGCAGCTCGGGACAGGGAAACACTGAAGCTTTCTTT.

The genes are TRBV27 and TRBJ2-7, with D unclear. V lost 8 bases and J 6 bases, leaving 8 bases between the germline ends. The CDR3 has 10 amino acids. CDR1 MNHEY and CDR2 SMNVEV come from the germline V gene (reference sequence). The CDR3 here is CASGPREQYF. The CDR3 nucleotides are TGTGCCAGCGGCCCCCGCGAGCAGTACTTC.

As DNA, the CDR3 is TGTGCCAGCAGTCCCTCCCCAGCTGGAAACACCATATATTTT. Its translation: CASSPSPAGNTIYF. The genes are TRBV28 and TRBJ1-3; D call uncertain. Trimming pared 5 bases from V and 2 bases from J, leaving 10 bases between. This CDR3 contains 14 residues. Germline values: CDR1 MDHEN, CDR2 SYDVKM. The entire variable domain, with the rest obtained from reference TRBV28 and TRBJ1-3, is as follows: DVKVTQSSRYLVKRTGEKVFLECVQDMDHENMFWYRQDPGLGLRLIYFSYDVKMKEKGDIPEGYSVSREKKERFSLILESASTNQTSMYLCASSPSPAGNTIYFGEGSWLTVV.

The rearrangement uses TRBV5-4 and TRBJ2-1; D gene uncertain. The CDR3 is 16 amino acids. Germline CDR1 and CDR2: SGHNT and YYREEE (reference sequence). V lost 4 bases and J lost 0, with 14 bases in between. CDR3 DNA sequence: TGTGCCAGCAGCCAGGAGACTCTGAGCTCCTACAATGAGCAGTTCTTC. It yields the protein CASSQETLSSYNEQFF.

The CDR3 DNA reads as TGTGCCAGCAGCCAAGGACGGGACAGGGATCCATCGGGCTACACCTTC. The encoded protein is CASSQGRDRDPSGYTF. This chain connects TRBV3-1 (or the pseudogene TRBV3-2) to TRBJ1-2; 9 bases line up with TRBD1. In germline, CDR1 is LGHDT, CDR2 YNNKEL (reference sequence). The V segment lost 1 base and the J segment 8 bases; nucleotides outside the gene matches: 11. The CDR3 extends over 16 amino acids.

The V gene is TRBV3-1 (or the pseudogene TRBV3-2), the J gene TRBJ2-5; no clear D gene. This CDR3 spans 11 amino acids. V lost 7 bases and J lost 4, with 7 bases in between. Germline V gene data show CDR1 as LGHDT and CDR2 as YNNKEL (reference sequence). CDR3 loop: CASTRGETQYF. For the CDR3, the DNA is TGTGCCAGCACCCGTGGAGAGACCCAGTACTTC.

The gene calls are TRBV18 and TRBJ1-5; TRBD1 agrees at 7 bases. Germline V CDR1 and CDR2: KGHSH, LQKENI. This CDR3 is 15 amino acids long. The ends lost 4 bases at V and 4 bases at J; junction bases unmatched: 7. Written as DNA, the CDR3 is TGTGCCAGCTCACTTACAGGGGTATGGAATCAGCCCCAGCATTTT. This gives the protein CASSLTGVWNQPQHF. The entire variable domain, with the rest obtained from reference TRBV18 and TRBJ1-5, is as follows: NAGVMQNPRHLVRRRGQEARLRCSPMKGHSHVYWYRQLPEEGLKFMVYLQKENIIDESGMPKERFSAEFPKEGPSILRIQQVVRGDSAAYFCASSLTGVWNQPQHFGDGTRLSIL.

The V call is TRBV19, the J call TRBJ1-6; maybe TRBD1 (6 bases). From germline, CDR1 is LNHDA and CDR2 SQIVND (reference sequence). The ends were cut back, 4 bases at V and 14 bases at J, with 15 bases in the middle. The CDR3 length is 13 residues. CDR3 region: CASSNLQGSALHF. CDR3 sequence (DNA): TGTGCCAGTAGTAACCTACAGGGCTCGGCCCTCCACTTT.

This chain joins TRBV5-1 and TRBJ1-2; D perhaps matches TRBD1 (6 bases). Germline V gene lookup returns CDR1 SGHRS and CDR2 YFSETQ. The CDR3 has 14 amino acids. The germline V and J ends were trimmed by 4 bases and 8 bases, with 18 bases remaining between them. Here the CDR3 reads CASSGQGISGGYTF. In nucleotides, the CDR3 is TGCGCCAGCAGCGGGCAGGGGATATCGGGCGGCTACACCTTC. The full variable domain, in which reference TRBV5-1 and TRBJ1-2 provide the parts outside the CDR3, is KAGVTQTPRYLIKTRGQQVTLSCSPISGHRSVSWYQQTPGQGLQFLFEYFSETQRNKGNFPGRFSGRQFSNSRSEMNVSTLELGDSALYLCASSGQGISGGYTFGSGTRLTVV.

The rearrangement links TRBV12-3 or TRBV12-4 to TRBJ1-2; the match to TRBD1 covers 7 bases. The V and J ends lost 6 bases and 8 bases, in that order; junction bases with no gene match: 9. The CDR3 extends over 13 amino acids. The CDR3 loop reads CASSLKTGLGYTF. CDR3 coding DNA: TGTGCCAGCAGCCTCAAGACAGGGCTAGGCTACACCTTC.

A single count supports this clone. The DNA of the CDR3 is TGTGCCAGCAGCAAGGAGAGGGGGCGAGCTTATAATTCACCCCTCCACTTT. Protein: CASSKERGRAYNSPLHF. The rearrangement uses TRBV21-1 and TRBJ1-6; TRBD1 reflects the table's D call only, with no check against the DNA. TRBV21-1 has pseudogene status. The CDR3 spans 17 residues.

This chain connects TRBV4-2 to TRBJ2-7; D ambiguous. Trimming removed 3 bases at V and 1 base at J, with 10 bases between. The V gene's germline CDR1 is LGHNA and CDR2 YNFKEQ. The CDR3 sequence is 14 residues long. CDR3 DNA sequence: TGTGCCAGCAGCCAGATTGGCGTTTCCTACGAGCAGTACTTC. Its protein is CASSQIGVSYEQYF.

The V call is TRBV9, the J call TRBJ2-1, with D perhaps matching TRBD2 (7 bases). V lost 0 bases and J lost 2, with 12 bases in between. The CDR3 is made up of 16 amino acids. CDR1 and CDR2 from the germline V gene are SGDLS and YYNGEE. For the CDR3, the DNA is TGTGCCAGCAGCGTAGCGGGGGCGGGAGCCTACAATGAGCAGTTCTTC. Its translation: CASSVAGAGAYNEQFF.

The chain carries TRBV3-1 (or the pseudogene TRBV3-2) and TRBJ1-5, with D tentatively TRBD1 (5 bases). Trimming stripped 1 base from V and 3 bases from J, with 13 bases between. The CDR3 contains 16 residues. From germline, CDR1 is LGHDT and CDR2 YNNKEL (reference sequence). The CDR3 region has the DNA TGTGCCAGCAGCCAAGCTGGGACCGGGTTCAATCAGCCCCAGCATTTT. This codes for CASSQAGTGFNQPQHF.

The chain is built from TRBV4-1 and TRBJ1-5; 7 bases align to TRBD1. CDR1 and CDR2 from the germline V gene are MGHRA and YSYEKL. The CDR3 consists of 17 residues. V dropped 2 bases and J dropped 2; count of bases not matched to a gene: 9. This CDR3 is CASSQPTGSRGNQPQHF. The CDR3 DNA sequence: TGCGCCAGCAGCCAACCGACAGGGAGTCGGGGCAATCAGCCCCAGCATTTT.

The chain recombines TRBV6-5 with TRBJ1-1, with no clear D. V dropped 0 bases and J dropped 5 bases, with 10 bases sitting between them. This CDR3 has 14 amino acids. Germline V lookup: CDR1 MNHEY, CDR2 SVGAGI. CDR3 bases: TGTGCCAGCAGTTACTCGCGTCCGCGGACTGAAGCTTTCTTT. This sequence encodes CASSYSRPRTEAFF.

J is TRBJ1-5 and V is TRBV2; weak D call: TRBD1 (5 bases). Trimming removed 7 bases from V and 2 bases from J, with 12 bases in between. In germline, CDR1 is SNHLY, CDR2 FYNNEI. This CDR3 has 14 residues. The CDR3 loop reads CASMEGFGNQPQHF. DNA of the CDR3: TGTGCCAGCATGGAGGGGTTTGGCAATCAGCCCCAGCATTTT.